This T cell receptor beta chain was profiled in a study of T cell responses to AZD1222 COVID-19 vaccine. Data came from immunoSEQ multiplex PCR; TCRdb stores just in-frame clones and leaves some out. The profile covers approximately 110,000 clones, with about 92% appearing a single time and 0.95% to 1.5% taken by the ten largest. Per the germline V gene, CDR1 is SGHAT and CDR2 is FQNNGV. The CDR3 is 15 residues long. The ends were cut back, 4 bases at V and 5 bases at J, with 15 bases in the middle. The chain has TRBV11-2 and TRBJ2-1; tentatively, D is TRBD2 (6 bases). This clonotype was sampled from an adult in good health. The source material was peripheral blood, sampled on day 0 of AZD1222 vaccination. The CDR3 DNA reads as TGTGCCAGCAGCTCCCGACTAGACGCAGACAATGAGCAGTTCTTC. It translates to CASSSRLDADNEQFF.